The 19 T cell receptor beta chains in this list originate from one sample, sequenced in a study of blood T cell repertoires in COVID-19. Here immunoSEQ multiplex PCR was the method, and the copy in TCRdb shows in-frame clones only, minus some. The data contain 100,000 to 150,000 clones, around 81% of them singletons. The sequenced sample consisted of peripheral blood. The receptor set was obtained from a woman aged 45-65 years with acute or convalescent COVID-19.

The gene calls are TRBV7-6 and TRBJ2-7, with 12 bases lining up with TRBD2. From germline, CDR1 is SGHVS and CDR2 FNYEAQ. The CDR3 has 16 residues. J lost 5 bases, V lost 4 bases, and 9 bases had no gene match. DNA for the CDR3: TGTGCCAGCAGCTCCATGACTAGCGGGAGTGGCAACGAGCAGTACTTC. Amino acid sequence: CASSSMTSGSGNEQYF.

CDR3 sequence (DNA): TGTGCCATCAGCGACCAATTAGCCCCATCGGGAGGCTACACCTTC. Protein sequence: CAISDQLAPSGGYTF. The chain couples TRBV10-3 to TRBJ1-2; D is unresolved. With 6 bases removed from V and 8 bases from J, the gap between germline ends came to 22 bases. The CDR3 sequence is 15 residues long. Germline loops: CDR1 ENHRY, CDR2 SYGVKD.

This clone was seen a handful of times. V usage is TRBV11-3 and J usage is TRBJ1-1, with D possibly matching TRBD1 (5 bases). Per the germline V gene, CDR1 is SGHNT and CDR2 is YENEEA. The CDR3 loop spans 13 amino acids. V was shortened by 0 bases and J by 10 bases, with 12 bases between the two germline ends. The DNA for the CDR3 is TGTGCCAGCAGCTTAGAGTTGGGGGGTCGAGCTTTCTTT. It is translated as CASSLELGGRAFF.

For the CDR3, the DNA is TGTGCCAGCGGGACAGCCAAGAACACCGGGGAGCTGTTTTTT. Protein sequence: CASGTAKNTGELFF. The V gene is TRBV24-1, the J gene TRBJ2-2; D possibly corresponds to TRBD1 (7 bases). Trimming shortened V by 11 bases and J by 1 base, and 13 bases separated the two germline ends. The CDR3 loop spans 14 amino acids. Germline loops: CDR1 KGHDR, CDR2 SFDVKD.

This clone was counted once. This chain links TRBV5-1 with TRBJ2-1; D perhaps matches TRBD2 (5 bases). This CDR3 contains 17 residues. Per germline, CDR1 SGHRS and CDR2 YFSETQ. V dropped 0 bases and J dropped 5 bases, with 18 bases sitting between them. CDR3 DNA sequence: TGCGCCAGCAGCTTGGCCGGCTCGCGGGTGGGAAACAATGAGCAGTTCTTC. Translation: CASSLAGSRVGNNEQFF.

The chain couples TRBV5-6 to TRBJ1-1; D is possibly TRBD1 (5 bases). The germline V and J ends were trimmed by 4 bases and 1 base, with 14 bases remaining between them. Germline V lookup: CDR1 SGHDT, CDR2 YYEEEE. The CDR3 spans 15 residues. The chain's CDR3 is CASSPTTGGNTEAFF. The CDR3 DNA reads as TGTGCCAGCAGCCCCACGACCGGGGGGAACACTGAAGCTTTCTTT. Full variable domain (remainder filled in from reference TRBV5-6 and TRBJ1-1): DAGVTQSPTHLIKTRGQQVTLRCSPKSGHDTVSWYQQALGQGPQFIFQYYEEEERQRGNFPDRFSGHQFPNYSSELNVNALLLGDSALYLCASSPTTGGNTEAFFGQGTRLTVV.

The chain is built from TRBV28 and TRBJ2-1, with 10 bases matching TRBD2. CDR1 and CDR2 from the germline V gene are MDHEN and SYDVKM. Unmatched junction bases numbered 10, after V lost 5 bases and J lost 9 bases. The CDR3 is made up of 15 amino acids. The DNA of the CDR3 is TGTGCCAGCAGTCCCCGGACTAGCGGAGGGGGTGAGCAGTTCTTC. As protein: CASSPRTSGGGEQFF.

The chain carries TRBV5-4 and TRBJ1-1, with 7 bases matching TRBD1. J lost 0 bases, V lost 1 base, and 3 bases had no gene match. CDR1 and CDR2 (germline): SGHNT, YYREEE (reference sequence). CDR3 length: 15 residues. The chain's CDR3 is CASSLTGTVNTEAFF. CDR3 in DNA: TGTGCCAGCAGCTTGACGGGGACAGTGAACACTGAAGCTTTCTTT.

This chain connects TRBV30 to TRBJ2-1, with D possibly TRBD2 on 6 matching bases. With 3 bases removed from V and 5 bases from J, the gap between germline ends came to 11 bases. CDR1 and CDR2 from the germline V gene are GTSNPN and SVGIG (reference sequence). This CDR3 region has 13 residues. CDR3 amino acids: CAWRPRRDNEQFF. The CDR3 nucleotides are TGTGCCTGGAGGCCAAGGAGGGACAATGAGCAGTTCTTC.

Only a few counts were recorded for this clone. The chain joins TRBV21-1 to TRBJ2-2; the table's D call, TRBD2, was not checked against the DNA. TRBV21-1 is designated a pseudogene. The CDR3 loop spans 15 amino acids. The DNA for the CDR3 is TGTGCCAGCAGCCTCAGGGGACTAGAAGCCGGGGAGCTGTTTTTT. Residues: CASSLRGLEAGELFF.

As to this clone: One end of the junction does not line up with germline, which may come from a read error. Other DNA sequences in this specimen translate into the identical CDR3. The genes are TRBV28 and TRBJ2-7; 10 bases are shared with TRBD2. The V gene's germline CDR1 is MDHEN and CDR2 SYDVKM. The CDR3 length is 17 residues. DNA of the CDR3: TGTGCCAGCAGTCCCCGGACTAGCGGCCTGAGCTCCTACGAGCAATACTTC. Translation: CASSPRTSGLSSYEQYF.

The gene calls are TRBV15 and TRBJ2-1; TRBD2 matches at 13 bases. CDR1 and CDR2 from the germline V gene are LNHNV and YYDKDF (reference sequence). The trim removed 5 bases at V and 2 bases at J, leaving 3 bases unmatched. The CDR3 totals 16 residues. CDR3 residues: CATSAGLAGTYNEQFF. Written as DNA, the CDR3 is TGTGCCACCAGCGCGGGACTAGCGGGGACCTACAATGAGCAGTTCTTC.

Of note for this clone: At one of its ends the junction is not consistent with the germline gene, which may arise from a read error. The chain carries TRBV5-1 and TRBJ2-7, with 9 positions matching TRBD1. Per germline, CDR1 SGHRS and CDR2 YFSETQ. This CDR3 has 14 residues. CDR3 sequence reads: CASSSGQGGSPGDF. In nucleotides, the CDR3 is TGCGCCAGCAGCTCGGGACAGGGCGGTTCCCCCGGGGACTTC. Full variable domain (rest looked up from reference TRBV5-1 and TRBJ2-7): KAGVTQTPRYLIKTRGQQVTLSCSPISGHRSVSWYQQTPGQGLQFLFEYFSETQRNKGNFPGRFSGRQFSNSRSEMNVSTLELGDSALYLCASSSGQGGSPGDFGPGTRLTVT.

The chain is built from TRBV30 and TRBJ2-7; TRBD1 aligns across 7 bases. J lost 5 bases, V lost 5 bases, and 12 bases had no gene match. The CDR3 contains 14 residues. The germline V gene has CDR1 GTSNPN and CDR2 SVGIG (reference sequence). CDR3 bases: TGTGCCTGGGAAGGGACAGCCTCTCCCAACGAGCAGTACTTC. Protein: CAWEGTASPNEQYF.

CDR3: CASFGGAGSPLHF. The CDR3 nucleotides read TGTGCCAGCTTTGGAGGGGCCGGGTCACCCCTCCACTTT. The V and J genes are TRBV28 and TRBJ1-6; D is possibly TRBD1 (5 bases). V was shortened by 8 bases and J by 10 bases, with 15 bases between the two germline ends. Germline loops: CDR1 MDHEN, CDR2 SYDVKM. This CDR3 region has 13 residues.

CDR3 DNA sequence: TGTGCCAGCAGTTCCCCCGGGACTGGTAATGAAAAACTGTTTTTT. It yields the protein CASSSPGTGNEKLFF. The chain is built from TRBV28 and TRBJ1-4, with D perhaps TRBD1 (5 bases). Trimming removed 4 bases at V and 4 bases at J, with 13 bases between. The CDR3 is made up of 15 amino acids. Germline V gene sequence: CDR1 MDHEN, CDR2 SYDVKM.

The chain joins TRBV5-1 to TRBJ2-1, with 9 bases fitting TRBD2. J lost 0 bases, V lost 5 bases, and 3 bases had no gene match. This CDR3 comprises 15 residues. The germline V gene has CDR1 SGHRS and CDR2 YFSETQ. CDR3 nucleotide sequence: TGCGCCAGCAGTTCTAGCGGGGTCTCCTACAATGAGCAGTTCTTC. It translates to CASSSSGVSYNEQFF.

This chain joins TRBV25-1 and TRBJ1-1; D is unresolved. The CDR3 has 12 amino acids. Trimming shortened V by 2 bases and J by 10 bases, and 11 bases separated the two germline ends. Germline V gives CDR1 MGHDK, CDR2 SYGVNS. CDR3 amino acids: CASSEGQIGAFF. DNA for the CDR3: TGTGCCAGCAGTGAAGGTCAGATTGGAGCTTTCTTT.

The rearrangement joins TRBV28 to TRBJ2-7, with D possibly being TRBD1 (5 bases). The germline CDR1 and CDR2 sequences are MDHEN and SYDVKM. The CDR3 is made up of 14 amino acids. Trimming took off 7 bases at V and 0 bases at J, with 13 bases between the two ends. CDR3 sequence reads: CASTLDTHSYEQYF. As DNA, the CDR3 is TGTGCCAGCACCTTGGACACCCACTCCTACGAGCAGTACTTC.